These 18 T cell receptor beta chains share one sample of origin, sequenced in a study of blood T cell repertoires in COVID-19. Profiled with immunoSEQ multiplex PCR; TCRdb holds only in-frame clones, not every one. The sample includes about 200,000 clones, 86% of them seen just once. The sequenced sample consisted of peripheral blood. These receptors all stem from a woman aged 70 to 79 with acute or convalescent COVID-19.

The chain links TRBV2 to TRBJ2-2; 9 bases map to TRBD2. The CDR3 loop spans 14 amino acids. V was pared by 9 bases and J by 5 bases, with 7 bases of the junction left unmatched. Germline lookup yields CDR1 SNHLY and CDR2 FYNNEI. The CDR3 region has the DNA TGTGCCAGAGCAAGGAGCGGGGGGACCGGGGAGCTGTTTTTT. Amino acids: CARARSGGTGELFF.

The CDR3 sequence is CASSSGQYYGYTF. In nucleotides, the CDR3 is TGCGCCAGCAGCTCAGGACAGTATTATGGCTACACCTTC. The chain employs TRBV5-1 and TRBJ1-2; tentatively, D is TRBD1 (6 bases). Trimming stripped 3 bases from V and 5 bases from J, with 11 bases between. The CDR3 extends over 13 amino acids. From germline, CDR1 is SGHRS and CDR2 YFSETQ.

CDR3 region: CASSRRGINQPQHF. The CDR3 nucleotides read TGTGCCAGCAGCCGTCGGGGGATCAATCAGCCCCAGCATTTT. The chain recombines TRBV13 with TRBJ1-5; D might be TRBD1 (5 bases). The CDR3 sequence is 14 residues long. In germline, CDR1 is PRHDT, CDR2 FYEKMQ (reference sequence). Trimming removed 5 bases at V and 3 bases at J, with 11 bases between.

This chain joins TRBV11-3 and TRBJ1-1; D might be TRBD1 (5 bases). The V gene's germline CDR1 is SGHNT and CDR2 YENEEA. Trimming took off 5 bases at V and 8 bases at J, with 12 bases between the two ends. This CDR3 comprises 12 residues. The CDR3 sequence is CASSQDRSEAFF. CDR3 in DNA: TGTGCCAGCAGCCAAGACAGATCGGAAGCTTTCTTT.

The genes are TRBV6-5 and TRBJ2-1, with TRBD2 matching 8 bases. The length of the CDR3 is 14 residues. The germline V gene has CDR1 MNHEY and CDR2 SVGAGI. V was pared by 2 bases and J by 10 bases, with 7 bases of the junction left unmatched. The CDR3 DNA reads TGTGCCAGCAGTTACAAGGCGGGGGGTAGGGAGCAGTTCTTC. The encoded protein is CASSYKAGGREQFF.

This sequence joins TRBV5-5 and TRBJ1-6; 10 positions agree with TRBD1. This CDR3 is 15 amino acids long. The V and J ends lost 0 bases and 10 bases, in that order; junction bases with no gene match: 4. Germline assignment: CDR1 SGHKS and CDR2 YYEKEE (reference sequence). The DNA of the CDR3 is TGTGCCAGCAGCTTGGGTTGGACAGGGGGGTCACCCCTCCACTTT. Translated, it gives CASSLGWTGGSPLHF.

V and J are TRBV5-6 and TRBJ2-1; 8 nucleotides match TRBD1. Trimming took 4 bases from V and 9 from J; bases not matched to a gene: 9. Per the germline V gene, CDR1 is SGHDT and CDR2 is YYEEEE. The CDR3 sequence is 14 residues long. CDR3 protein: CASSRLDRGPEQFF. The CDR3 DNA reads TGTGCCAGCAGCAGATTAGACAGGGGACCTGAGCAGTTCTTC.

The chain is built from TRBV2 and TRBJ2-6; D remains unclear. This CDR3 spans 16 amino acids. V lost 2 bases and J lost 0, with 8 bases in between. Germline V gene lookup returns CDR1 SNHLY and CDR2 FYNNEI. Written as DNA, the CDR3 is TGTGCCAGCAGTGAACAAGAGGTCTCTGGGGCCAACGTCCTGACTTTC. This sequence encodes CASSEQEVSGANVLTF. The full variable domain, completed using reference TRBV2 and TRBJ2-6, is EPEVTQTPSHQVTQMGQEVILRCVPISNHLYFYWYRQILGQKVEFLVSFYNNEISEKSEIFDDQFSVERPDGSNFTLKIRSTKLEDSAMYFCASSEQEVSGANVLTFGAGSRLTVL.

V is TRBV6-5 and J is TRBJ1-2; D is perhaps TRBD1 (6 bases). V was shortened by 2 bases and J by 3 bases, with 13 bases between the two germline ends. The CDR3 contains 15 residues. The germline CDR1 and CDR2 sequences are MNHEY and SVGAGI. The CDR3 reads CASSYDAGADYGYTF. The CDR3 DNA reads as TGTGCCAGCAGTTACGACGCGGGGGCTGACTATGGCTACACCTTC.

This chain connects TRBV2 to TRBJ2-2; D perhaps matches TRBD1 (5 bases). CDR3 size: 14 residues. Germline-derived CDR1 and CDR2 are SNHLY and FYNNEI. Trimming cost V 7 bases and J 2 bases, with 11 bases left between them. The CDR3 sequence is CASTQGGNTGELFF. CDR3 in DNA: TGTGCCAGCACCCAGGGCGGAAACACCGGGGAGCTGTTTTTT.

The chain is built from TRBV9 and TRBJ1-6, with 7 bases matching TRBD1. Looked up from germline, CDR1 is SGDLS and CDR2 is YYNGEE. There are 15 residues in the CDR3. Trimming at V came to 0 bases and at J to 7 bases, leaving 4 bases not matched to a gene. The CDR3 DNA is TGTGCCAGCAGCGTAGAGGGGGCGGGCAATTCACCCCTCCACTTT. As protein: CASSVEGAGNSPLHF.

The chain recombines TRBV14 with TRBJ1-2; D is ambiguous. This CDR3 spans 16 amino acids. Trimming took 0 bases from V and 7 from J, leaving 18 bases between them. Germline V gene sequence: CDR1 SGHDN, CDR2 FVKESK. Here the CDR3 DNA reads TGTGCCAGCAGCCAAGACCTCGGGAGTCGATGGGGTGGCTACACCTTC. This gives the protein CASSQDLGSRWGGYTF.

Only a few counts were recorded for this clone. V and J are TRBV6-2 or TRBV6-3 and TRBJ1-1; D might be TRBD1 (5 bases). Looked up from germline, CDR1 is MNHEY and CDR2 is SVGEGT. The CDR3 has 14 residues. Trimming removed 4 bases at V and 1 base at J, with 10 bases between. The DNA for the CDR3 is TGTGCCAGCAGTTTGGGACTGCCGAACACTGAAGCTTTCTTT. It is translated as CASSLGLPNTEAFF.

The V and J genes are TRBV3-1 (or the pseudogene TRBV3-2) and TRBJ2-5; 7 positions agree with TRBD2. V trimming: 0 bases; J trimming: 9 bases; junction bases outside the gene matches: 1. CDR3 length: 12 amino acids. Germline assignment: CDR1 LGHDT and CDR2 YNNKEL (reference sequence). CDR3 bases: TGTGCCAGCAGCCAAGATCGGGGGGCCCAGTACTTC. Amino acid sequence: CASSQDRGAQYF.

The chain is built from TRBV11-1 and TRBJ1-2; 7 positions agree with TRBD1. The germline gives CDR1 SGHAT, CDR2 FQDESV (reference sequence). The V gene end was trimmed by 7 bases and the J gene end by 2 bases; junction bases not matched to a gene: 7. The CDR3 is 14 amino acids. The CDR3 loop reads CASNNRGANYGYTF. Here the CDR3 DNA reads TGTGCCAGCAATAACAGGGGAGCGAACTATGGCTACACCTTC.

The chain links TRBV7-9 to TRBJ1-5; D is ambiguous. The CDR3 contains 14 residues. Germline loops: CDR1 SEHNR, CDR2 FQNEAQ (reference sequence). Deletions cut 2 bases from V and 3 bases from J, with 8 bases between. CDR3 residues: CASSLIADNQPQHF. CDR3 in DNA: TGTGCCAGCAGCTTAATCGCAGACAATCAGCCCCAGCATTTT.

Only one count was recorded for this clone. This chain joins TRBV27 and TRBJ2-7, with D possibly TRBD2 on 5 matching bases. The CDR3 is 14 residues long. With 2 bases removed from V and 5 bases from J, the gap between germline ends came to 13 bases. CDR1 MNHEY and CDR2 SMNVEV come from the germline V gene (reference sequence). The CDR3 bases are TGTGCCAGCAGTTTAGGGCGAGAGGGCCACGAGCAGTACTTC. Its protein is CASSLGREGHEQYF.

This clone was observed a handful of times. Distinct nucleotide sequences in the sample also encode this CDR3. The chain uses TRBV2 and TRBJ1-5, with a weak D call TRBD1 (6 bases). Germline V gene sequence: CDR1 SNHLY, CDR2 FYNNEI. V was trimmed by 1 base and J by 2 bases, leaving 9 bases between them. The CDR3 has 15 residues. CDR3 DNA: TGTGCCAGCAGTGAAGTACAGGGCGGCAATCAGCCCCAGCATTTT. Translation: CASSEVQGGNQPQHF.